The clone carrying this T cell receptor beta chain has just one count. Noted treatment: 15 to 20 received Ad26.COV2.S at low or high dose, single or two shots; several received placebo; per-sample allocation not given. Sampling took place 63 days after the first vaccine or placebo injection. This sample is drawn from a study of Ad26.COV2.S vaccination and SARS-CoV-2 variants. Study details: Trial arm assignment for the donor was COV1001 Ad26.COV2.S.

Generated by immunoSEQ multiplex PCR, the TCRdb table keeps only in-frame clones and is missing some. The sample lists more than 300,000 clones; around 81% were seen once. The TCR sequence derives from a person aged 18-65 years who received the Ad26.COV2.S COVID-19 vaccine or a placebo. The specimen was peripheral blood, collected in a trial of Ad26.COV2.S vaccine versus placebo.

The CDR3 here is CASSFTGTNRETQYF. In DNA, the CDR3 is TGTGCCAGCAGCTTTACGGGGACCAACCGGGAGACCCAGTACTTC. The genes are TRBV9 and TRBJ2-5; the D call may be TRBD1 or TRBD2 (5 bases each). V lost 4 bases and J lost 5, with 18 bases in between. This CDR3 has 15 amino acids. Germline lookup yields CDR1 SGDLS and CDR2 YYNGEE.